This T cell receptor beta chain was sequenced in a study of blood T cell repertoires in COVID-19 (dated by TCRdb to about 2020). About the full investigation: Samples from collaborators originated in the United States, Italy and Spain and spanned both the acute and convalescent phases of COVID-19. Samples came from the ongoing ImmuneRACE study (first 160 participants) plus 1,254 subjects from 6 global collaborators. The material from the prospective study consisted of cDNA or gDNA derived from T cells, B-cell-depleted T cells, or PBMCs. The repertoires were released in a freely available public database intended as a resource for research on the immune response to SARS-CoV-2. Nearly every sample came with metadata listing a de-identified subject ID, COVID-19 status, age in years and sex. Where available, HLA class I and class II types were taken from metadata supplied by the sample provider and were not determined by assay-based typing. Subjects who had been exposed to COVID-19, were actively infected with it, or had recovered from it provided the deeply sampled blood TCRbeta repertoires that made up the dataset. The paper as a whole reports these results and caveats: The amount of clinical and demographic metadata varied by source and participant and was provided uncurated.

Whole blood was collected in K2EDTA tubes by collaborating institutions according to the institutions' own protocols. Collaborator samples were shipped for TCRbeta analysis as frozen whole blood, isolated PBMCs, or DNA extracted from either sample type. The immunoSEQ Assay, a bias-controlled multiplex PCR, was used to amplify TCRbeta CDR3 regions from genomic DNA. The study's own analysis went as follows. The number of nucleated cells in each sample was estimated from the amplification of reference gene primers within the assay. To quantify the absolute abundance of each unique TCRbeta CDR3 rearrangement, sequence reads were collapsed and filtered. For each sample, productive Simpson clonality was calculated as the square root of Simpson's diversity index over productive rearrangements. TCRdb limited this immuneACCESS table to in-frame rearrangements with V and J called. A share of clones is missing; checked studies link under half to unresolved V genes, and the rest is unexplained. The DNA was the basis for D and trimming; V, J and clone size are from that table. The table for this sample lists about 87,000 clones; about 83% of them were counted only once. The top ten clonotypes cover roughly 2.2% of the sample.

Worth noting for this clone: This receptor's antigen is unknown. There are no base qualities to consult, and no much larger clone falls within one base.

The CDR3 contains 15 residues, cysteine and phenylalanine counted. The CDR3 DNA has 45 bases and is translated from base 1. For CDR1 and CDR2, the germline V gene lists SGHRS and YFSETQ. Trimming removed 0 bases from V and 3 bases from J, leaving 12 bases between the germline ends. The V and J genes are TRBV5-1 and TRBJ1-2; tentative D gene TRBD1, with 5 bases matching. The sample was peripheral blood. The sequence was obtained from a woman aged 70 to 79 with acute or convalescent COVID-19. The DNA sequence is TGCGCCAGCAGCTTGGCGGGGGAATCCTACTATGGCTACACCTTC. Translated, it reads CASSLAGESYYGYTF.